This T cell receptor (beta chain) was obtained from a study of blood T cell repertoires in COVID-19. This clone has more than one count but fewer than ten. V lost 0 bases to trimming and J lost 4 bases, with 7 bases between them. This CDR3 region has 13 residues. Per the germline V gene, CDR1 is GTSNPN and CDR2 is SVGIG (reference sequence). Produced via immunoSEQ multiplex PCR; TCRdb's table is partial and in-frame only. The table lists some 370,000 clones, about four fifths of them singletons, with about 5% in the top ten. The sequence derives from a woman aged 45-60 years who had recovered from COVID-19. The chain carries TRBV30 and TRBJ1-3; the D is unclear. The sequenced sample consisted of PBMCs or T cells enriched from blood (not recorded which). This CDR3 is CAWSVHAGNTIYF. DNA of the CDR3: TGTGCCTGGAGTGTACATGCCGGAAACACCATATATTTT. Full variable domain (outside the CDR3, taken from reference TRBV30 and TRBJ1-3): SQTIHQWPATLVQPVGSPLSLECTVEGTSNPNLYWYRQAAGRGLQLLFYSVGIGQISSEVPQNLSASRPQDRQFILSSKKLLLSDSGFYLCAWSVHAGNTIYFGEGSWLTVV.